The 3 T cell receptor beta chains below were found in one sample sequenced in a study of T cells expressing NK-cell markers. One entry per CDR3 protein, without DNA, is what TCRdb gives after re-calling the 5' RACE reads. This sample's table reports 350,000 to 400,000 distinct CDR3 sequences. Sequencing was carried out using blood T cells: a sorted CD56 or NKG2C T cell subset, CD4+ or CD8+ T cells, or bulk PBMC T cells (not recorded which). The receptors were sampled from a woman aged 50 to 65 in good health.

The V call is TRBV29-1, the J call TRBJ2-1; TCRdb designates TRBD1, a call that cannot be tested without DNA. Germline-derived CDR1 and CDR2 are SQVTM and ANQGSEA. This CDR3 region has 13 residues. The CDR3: CSAGQGPRGEQFF.

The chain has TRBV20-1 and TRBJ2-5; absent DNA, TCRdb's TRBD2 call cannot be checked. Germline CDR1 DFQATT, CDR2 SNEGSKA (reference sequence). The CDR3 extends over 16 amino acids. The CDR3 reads CSARGTSGRWQETQYF.

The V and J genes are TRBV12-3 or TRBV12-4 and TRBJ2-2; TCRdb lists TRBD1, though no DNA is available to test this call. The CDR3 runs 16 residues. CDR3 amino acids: CASSMGPGVDTGELFF.